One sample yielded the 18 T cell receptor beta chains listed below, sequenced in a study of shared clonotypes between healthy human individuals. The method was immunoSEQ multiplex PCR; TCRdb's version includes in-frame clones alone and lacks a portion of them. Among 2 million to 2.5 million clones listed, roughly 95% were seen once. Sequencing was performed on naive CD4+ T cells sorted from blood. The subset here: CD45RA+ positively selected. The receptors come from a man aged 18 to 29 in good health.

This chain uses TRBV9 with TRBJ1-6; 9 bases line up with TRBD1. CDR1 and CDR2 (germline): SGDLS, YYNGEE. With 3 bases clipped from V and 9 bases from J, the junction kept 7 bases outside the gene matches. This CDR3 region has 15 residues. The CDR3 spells CASSGPGQGGSPLHF. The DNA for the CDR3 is TGTGCCAGCAGCGGACCGGGACAGGGAGGTTCACCCCTCCACTTT.

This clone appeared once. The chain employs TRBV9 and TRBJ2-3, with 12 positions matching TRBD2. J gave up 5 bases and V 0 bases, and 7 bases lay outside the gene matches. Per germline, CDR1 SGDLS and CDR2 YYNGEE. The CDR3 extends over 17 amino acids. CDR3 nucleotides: TGTGCCAGCAGCGTAGACCCTAGCGGGGGGGCCATAGATACGCAGTATTTT. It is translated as CASSVDPSGGAIDTQYF.

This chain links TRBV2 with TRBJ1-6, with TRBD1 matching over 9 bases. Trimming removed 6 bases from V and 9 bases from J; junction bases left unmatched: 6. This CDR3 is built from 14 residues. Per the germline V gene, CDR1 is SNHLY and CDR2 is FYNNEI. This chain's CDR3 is CASSGTGNVSPLHF. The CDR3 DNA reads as TGTGCCAGCAGCGGGACAGGGAATGTTTCACCCCTCCACTTT.

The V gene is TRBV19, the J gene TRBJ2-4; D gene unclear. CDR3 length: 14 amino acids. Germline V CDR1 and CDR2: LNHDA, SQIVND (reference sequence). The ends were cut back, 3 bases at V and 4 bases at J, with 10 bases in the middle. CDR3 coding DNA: TGTGCCAGTAGTATCTCGGCATCTAAAAACATTCAGTACTTC. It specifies CASSISASKNIQYF.

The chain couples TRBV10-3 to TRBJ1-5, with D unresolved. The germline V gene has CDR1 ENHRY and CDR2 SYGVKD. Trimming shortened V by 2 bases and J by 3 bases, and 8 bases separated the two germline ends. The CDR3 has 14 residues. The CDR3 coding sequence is TGTGCCATCAGTGAGGGAGGGCTCAATCAGCCCCAGCATTTT. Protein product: CAISEGGLNQPQHF.

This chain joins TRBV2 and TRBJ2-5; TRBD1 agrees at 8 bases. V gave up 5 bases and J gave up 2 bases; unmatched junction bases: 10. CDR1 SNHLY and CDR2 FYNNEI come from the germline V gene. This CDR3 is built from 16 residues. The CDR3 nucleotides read TGTGCCAGCAGTACTAGGGACAGGACACTACAAGAGACCCAGTACTTC. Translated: CASSTRDRTLQETQYF.

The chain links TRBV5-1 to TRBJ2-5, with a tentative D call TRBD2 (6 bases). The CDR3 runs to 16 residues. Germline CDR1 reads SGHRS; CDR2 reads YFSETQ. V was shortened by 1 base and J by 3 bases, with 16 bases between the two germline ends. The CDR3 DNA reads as TGCGCCAGCAGCTTGTTCCGGGACTCCCATAAAGAGACCCAGTACTTC. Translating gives CASSLFRDSHKETQYF. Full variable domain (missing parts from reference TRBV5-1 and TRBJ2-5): KAGVTQTPRYLIKTRGQQVTLSCSPISGHRSVSWYQQTPGQGLQFLFEYFSETQRNKGNFPGRFSGRQFSNSRSEMNVSTLELGDSALYLCASSLFRDSHKETQYFGPGTRLLVL.

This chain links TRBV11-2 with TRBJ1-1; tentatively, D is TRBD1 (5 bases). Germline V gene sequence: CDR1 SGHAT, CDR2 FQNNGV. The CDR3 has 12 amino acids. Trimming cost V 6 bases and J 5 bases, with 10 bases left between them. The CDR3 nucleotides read TGTGCCAGCAGTCCAGAGGGGACTGAAGCTTTCTTT. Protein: CASSPEGTEAFF.

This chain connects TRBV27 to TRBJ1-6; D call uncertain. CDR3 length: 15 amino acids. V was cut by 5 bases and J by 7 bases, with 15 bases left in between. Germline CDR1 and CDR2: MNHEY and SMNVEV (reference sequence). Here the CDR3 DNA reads TGTGCCAGCAGTCCCCTATCCCTAGGGAATTCACCCCTCCACTTT. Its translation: CASSPLSLGNSPLHF.

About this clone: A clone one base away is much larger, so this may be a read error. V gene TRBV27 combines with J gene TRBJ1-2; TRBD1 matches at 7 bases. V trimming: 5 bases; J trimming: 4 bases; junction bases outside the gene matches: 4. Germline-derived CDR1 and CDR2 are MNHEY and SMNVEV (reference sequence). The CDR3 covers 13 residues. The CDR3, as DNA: TGTGCCAGCAGTCCCGGGACAGTCTATGGCTACACCTTC. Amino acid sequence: CASSPGTVYGYTF.

For the CDR3, the DNA is TGTGCCAGCTCAGCCGGAGCGGGAGGGTTGAATGAGCAGTTCTTC. Protein sequence: CASSAGAGGLNEQFF. V usage is TRBV18 and J usage is TRBJ2-1; 10 positions match TRBD2. CDR3 length equals 15 residues. Germline CDR1 KGHSH, CDR2 LQKENI. Trimming removed 5 bases from V and 7 bases from J; junction bases left unmatched: 8. Complete variable domain (other parts from reference TRBV18 and TRBJ2-1): NAGVMQNPRHLVRRRGQEARLRCSPMKGHSHVYWYRQLPEEGLKFMVYLQKENIIDESGMPKERFSAEFPKEGPSILRIQQVVRGDSAAYFCASSAGAGGLNEQFFGPGTRLTVL.

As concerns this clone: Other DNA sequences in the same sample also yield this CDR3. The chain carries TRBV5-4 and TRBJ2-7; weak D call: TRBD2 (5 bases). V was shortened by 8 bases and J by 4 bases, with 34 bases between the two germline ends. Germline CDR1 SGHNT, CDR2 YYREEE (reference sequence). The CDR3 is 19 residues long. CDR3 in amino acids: CASSLLGLGSSSALYEQYF. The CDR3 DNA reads TGTGCCAGTAGCCTTTTGGGCCTTGGCTCTAGCTCCGCCTTGTACGAGCAGTACTTC. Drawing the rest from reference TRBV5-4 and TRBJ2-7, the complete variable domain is ETGVTQSPTHLIKTRGQQVTLRCSSQSGHNTVSWYQQALGQGPQFIFQYYREEENGRGNFPPRFSGLQFPNYSSELNVNALELDDSALYLCASSLLGLGSSSALYEQYFGPGTRLTVT.

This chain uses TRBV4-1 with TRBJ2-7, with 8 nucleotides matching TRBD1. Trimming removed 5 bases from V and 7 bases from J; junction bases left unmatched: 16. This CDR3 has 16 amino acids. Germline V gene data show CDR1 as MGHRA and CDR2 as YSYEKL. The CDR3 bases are TGCGCCAGCAGCAGTTACCAGGGGGCGCTCATCAGTGAGCAGTACTTC. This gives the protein CASSSYQGALISEQYF.

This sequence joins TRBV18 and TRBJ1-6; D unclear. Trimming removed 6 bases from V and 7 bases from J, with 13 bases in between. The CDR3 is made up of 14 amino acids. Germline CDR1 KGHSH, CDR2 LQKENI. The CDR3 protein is CASSQPRVNSPLHF. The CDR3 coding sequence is TGTGCCAGCTCGCAGCCGCGTGTGAATTCACCCCTCCACTTT.

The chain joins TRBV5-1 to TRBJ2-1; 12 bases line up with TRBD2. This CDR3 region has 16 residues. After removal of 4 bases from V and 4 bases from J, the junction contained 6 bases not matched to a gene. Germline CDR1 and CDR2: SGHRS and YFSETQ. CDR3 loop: CASSRLAGVWYNEQFF. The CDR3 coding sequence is TGCGCCAGCAGCCGACTAGCGGGAGTGTGGTACAATGAGCAGTTCTTC. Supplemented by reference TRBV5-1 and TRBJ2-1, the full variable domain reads KAGVTQTPRYLIKTRGQQVTLSCSPISGHRSVSWYQQTPGQGLQFLFEYFSETQRNKGNFPGRFSGRQFSNSRSEMNVSTLELGDSALYLCASSRLAGVWYNEQFFGPGTRLTVL.

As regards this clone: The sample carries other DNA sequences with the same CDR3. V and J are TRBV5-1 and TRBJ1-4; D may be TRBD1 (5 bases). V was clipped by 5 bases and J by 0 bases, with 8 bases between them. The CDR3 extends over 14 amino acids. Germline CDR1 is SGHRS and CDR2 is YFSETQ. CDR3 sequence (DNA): TGCGCCAGCAGTCGGGGGGCAACTAATGAAAAACTGTTTTTT. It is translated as CASSRGATNEKLFF.

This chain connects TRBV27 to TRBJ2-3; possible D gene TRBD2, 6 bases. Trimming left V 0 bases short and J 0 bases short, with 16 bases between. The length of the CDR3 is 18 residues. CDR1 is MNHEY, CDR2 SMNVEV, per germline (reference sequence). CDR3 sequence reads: CASSLSPGSGPSTDTQYF. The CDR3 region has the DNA TGTGCCAGCAGTTTATCACCCGGGAGCGGGCCCAGCACAGATACGCAGTATTTT.

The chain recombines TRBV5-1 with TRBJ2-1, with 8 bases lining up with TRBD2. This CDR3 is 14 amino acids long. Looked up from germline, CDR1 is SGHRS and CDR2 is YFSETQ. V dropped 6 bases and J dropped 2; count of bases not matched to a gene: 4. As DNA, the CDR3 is TGCGCCAGCAAAAGCGGGAGTACCTACAATGAGCAGTTCTTC. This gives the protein CASKSGSTYNEQFF.